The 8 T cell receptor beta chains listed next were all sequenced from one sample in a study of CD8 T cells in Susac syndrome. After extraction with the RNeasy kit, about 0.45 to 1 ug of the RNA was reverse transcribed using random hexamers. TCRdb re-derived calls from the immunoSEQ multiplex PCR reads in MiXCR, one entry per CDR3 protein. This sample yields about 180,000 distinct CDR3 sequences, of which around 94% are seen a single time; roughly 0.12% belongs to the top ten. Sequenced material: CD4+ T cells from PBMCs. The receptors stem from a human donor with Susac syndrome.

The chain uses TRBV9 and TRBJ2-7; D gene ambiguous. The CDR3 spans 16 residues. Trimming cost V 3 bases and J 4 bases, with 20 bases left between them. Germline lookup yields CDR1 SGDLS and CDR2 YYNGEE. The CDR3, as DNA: TGTGCCAGCAGCGGGAGTAGGTCGACTGCCAGGTACGAGCAGTACTTC. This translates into CASSGSRSTARYEQYF.

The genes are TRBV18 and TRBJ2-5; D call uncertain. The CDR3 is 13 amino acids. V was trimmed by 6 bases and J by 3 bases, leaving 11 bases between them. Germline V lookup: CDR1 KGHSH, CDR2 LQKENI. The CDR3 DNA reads TGTGCCAGCTCCCCTGTTATGGAAGAGACCCAGTACTTC. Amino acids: CASSPVMEETQYF.

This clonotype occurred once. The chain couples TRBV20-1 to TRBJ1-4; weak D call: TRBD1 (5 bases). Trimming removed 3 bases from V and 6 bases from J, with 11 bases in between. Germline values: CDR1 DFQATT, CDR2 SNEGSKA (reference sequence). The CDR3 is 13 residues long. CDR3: CSASYGTDEKLFF. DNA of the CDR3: TGCAGTGCTAGTTATGGGACGGATGAAAAACTGTTTTTT.

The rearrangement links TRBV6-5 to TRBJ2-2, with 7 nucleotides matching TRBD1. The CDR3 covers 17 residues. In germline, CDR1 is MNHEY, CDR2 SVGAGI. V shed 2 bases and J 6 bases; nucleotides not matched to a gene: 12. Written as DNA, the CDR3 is TGTGCCAGCAGTTACACCCTAGACAGGGTAGGAGCCGGGGAGCTGTTTTTT. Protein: CASSYTLDRVGAGELFF.

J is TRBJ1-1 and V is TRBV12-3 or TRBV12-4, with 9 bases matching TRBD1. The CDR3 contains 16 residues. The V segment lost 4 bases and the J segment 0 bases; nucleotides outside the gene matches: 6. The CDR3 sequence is CASSSRDRAMNTEAFF. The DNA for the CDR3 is TGTGCCAGCAGTTCCCGGGACAGGGCAATGAACACTGAAGCTTTCTTT.

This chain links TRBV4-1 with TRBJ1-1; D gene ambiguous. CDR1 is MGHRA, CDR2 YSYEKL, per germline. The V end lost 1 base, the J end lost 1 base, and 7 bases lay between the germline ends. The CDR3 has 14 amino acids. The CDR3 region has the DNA TGCGCCAGCAGCCAAGCAAGGTCGAACACTGAAGCTTTCTTT. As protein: CASSQARSNTEAFF.

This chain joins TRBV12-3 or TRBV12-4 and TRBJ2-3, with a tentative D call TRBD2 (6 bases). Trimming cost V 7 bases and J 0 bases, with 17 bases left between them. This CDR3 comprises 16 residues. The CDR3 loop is CASTLVGGPSTDTQYF. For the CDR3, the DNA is TGTGCCAGCACCCTAGTCGGGGGTCCTAGCACAGATACGCAGTATTTT.

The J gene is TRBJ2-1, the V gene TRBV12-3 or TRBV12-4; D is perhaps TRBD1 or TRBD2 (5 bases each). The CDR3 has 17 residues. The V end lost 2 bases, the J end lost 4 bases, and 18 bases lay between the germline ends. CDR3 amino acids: CASSLTTGDPSYNEQFF. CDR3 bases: TGTGCCAGCAGTTTAACAACTGGGGACCCATCGTACAATGAGCAGTTCTTC.